This T cell receptor (beta chain) was recovered during a study of beta chain features in type 1 diabetes (dated by TCRdb to 2016 to 2018). Concerning the study at large: Mean age, gender distribution, total cell number and subset yield did not differ between patients and healthy donors. A total of 85 million to 140 million sorted cells were examined across all samples, and the number of cells per subset was strongly correlated with RNA yield. In the study, TCRB repertoires of sorted circulating CD4+ T cell subsets from recently diagnosed type 1 diabetes patients were compared with those of matched healthy donors. Regulatory and stem cell-like memory subsets were isolated from only 8 patients and about eight healthy donors, whereas naive and central memory subsets came from all 30 or so donors.

This clone was counted between two and nine times. Its target antigen remains unknown. Base qualities are not provided; no much larger clone lies one nucleotide away. Each donor gave one peripheral blood draw, about 110 mL on average, collected into heparinised tubes. Naive, central memory, regulatory and stem cell-like memory CD4+ T cells were sorted on a BD FACSAria II using a panel including CD45RO, CCR7, CD25, CD127, CD95 and CD27. Purity was above 95% for every sorted population. Right away, PBMCs were isolated by Lymphoprep density gradient centrifugation and were stained directly, with no culture step. Samples were stained and sorted in pairs, with one healthy donor and one patient per experiment, so that batch effects were minimized. The entire isolated RNA was reverse transcribed using the High Capacity cDNA Reverse Transcription Kit, and thus expressed TCRB transcripts were sequenced. Deep immunoSEQ sequencing was performed on naive, central memory and regulatory T cell samples, with an average of about 4 million total reads per sample. Sorted cells were lysed in RLT buffer and RNA was extracted with DNase-treated RNeasy Micro or Mini kits, depending on cell number. Each cell subset was processed on its own to prevent cross-contamination, while patient and healthy donor samples were processed together. Using the immunoSEQ multiplex PCR, TCRB sequences were amplified from cDNA into 87-bp fragments spanning the CDR3 region. Amplicons were sequenced on the Illumina HiSeq platform. Processing in the source paper ran as follows. PCR bias was computationally corrected using synthetic template baselines, reads within Hamming distance 2 were collapsed, and singletons that could not be merged were discarded. Reads were aligned against IMGT so that V, D and J genes, CDR3 length and insertions or deletions at six rearrangement sites could be assigned. Within each subset, clonotype counts were normalized to sorted cell number, and only after that were true diversity and Gini coefficients computed with the tcR R package. The overlap coefficient, calculated on TCRB nucleotide sequences, was used to quantify repertoire sharing. Out-of-frame TCRB sequences from naive cells were analyzed as a proxy for the pre-selection repertoire. What TCRdb holds here is the immuneACCESS table cut down to in-frame rearrangements. Part of the clones is not present; checked against another copy, under half of the missing clones reflect an unresolved V gene, and the others are unexplained. D and trimming were read from the DNA, whereas the V and J calls and clone size are those reported in that table. The sample profile shows 200,000 to 250,000 clones; around 14% of them were found once. The ten largest make up about 0.02% of the sample.

On the study overall, not on this receptor specifically: Because cDNA was sequenced instead of genomic DNA, highly expressing activated cells could be over-represented, though the groups showed no difference in activation or CD3 levels. PCR might favor shorter templates, but patient and control samples were amplified and corrected together, so any skew would affect both groups equally. Naive, central memory and regulatory TCRB repertoires appeared to be more similar among patients than among healthy donors. Because small numbers of individuals were included in the HLA sub-analyses, any influence of HLA type on TCRB rearrangement was left unresolved. Type 1 diabetes patients showed a moderate but significant shortening of TCRB CDR3 length in all four CD4+ subsets. At VDJ recombination sites, type 1 diabetes patients had fewer insertions and more deleted nucleotides, which implies abnormalities in thymic rearrangement.

For CDR1 and CDR2, the germline V gene (reference sequence) lists MNHEY and SMNVEV. The CDR3, cysteine through phenylalanine, is 13 amino acids long. Only the CDR3 portion is preserved as DNA: 39 bases, with reading frame beginning at the first base. V and J lose 3 bases and 5 bases, and a span of 9 bases separates them. The source is a man between 25 and 39 years old with type 1 diabetes. Sample: naive CD4+ T cells from blood. Taken with the paper, the label for cell subset or site translates to: true naive CD4+ T cells. In this chain, TRBV27 is recombined with TRBJ2-3, with the D gene too uncertain to name. The bases are TGTGCCAGCAGTTTCCTGCCCGGAGATACGCAGTATTTT. Translated, it gives CASSFLPGDTQYF.